This T cell receptor beta chain was documented in a study of T-cell reconstitution after alpha-beta-depleted transplantation in children. This clonotype was found a few times. Construction of the TCRbeta library involved unique molecular identifiers. A single record per CDR3 protein comes from TCRdb applying MiXCR to the PCR reads. The sample has about 610,000 distinct CDR3 sequences, 10% to 13% seen once. Germline assignment: CDR1 SGHTA and CDR2 FQGNSA. This CDR3 spans 14 amino acids. Trimming removed 1 base at V and 4 bases at J, with 11 bases between. The rearrangement joins TRBV7-2 to TRBJ2-7; D is unresolved. Source: PBMCs from the stem cell graft donor, taken from the stem cell graft. The receptor comes from a human donor who donated a stem cell graft to a child with acute myeloid leukemia. The CDR3 protein is CASSLVLRDYEQYF. The CDR3 DNA sequence: TGTGCCAGCAGCTTAGTGTTAAGGGATTACGAGCAGTACTTC. The variable domain in full, completed from reference TRBV7-2 and TRBJ2-7, reads GAGVSQSPSNKVTEKGKDVELRCDPISGHTALYWYRQSLGQGLEFLIYFQGNSAPDKSGLPSDRFSAERTGGSVSTLTIQRTQQEDSAVYLCASSLVLRDYEQYFGPGTRLTVT.